The clone carrying this T cell receptor (beta chain) was seen only a few times. This sample is part of a study of identical twins. V lost 4 bases to trimming and J lost 6 bases; unmatched junction nucleotides: 15. Germline loops: CDR1 MNHNS, CDR2 SASEGT. This CDR3 contains 18 residues. From the 5' RACE reads, TCRdb called clonotypes with MiXCR, one entry per CDR3 protein. The profile shows hundreds of thousands of distinct CDR3 sequences, around 8.6% of them singletons. The sample also formed part of further work on yellow fever vaccine responses in identical twins.

This rearrangement joins TRBV6-1 to TRBJ2-1, with TRBD2 identical over 10 bases. This TCR derives from a woman under 30 in good health. The source material was PBMCs. Here the CDR3 reads CASSAIAGGLSKGNEQFF. The CDR3 bases are TGTGCCAGCAGTGCCATAGCGGGGGGCCTTTCCAAGGGCAATGAGCAGTTCTTC.